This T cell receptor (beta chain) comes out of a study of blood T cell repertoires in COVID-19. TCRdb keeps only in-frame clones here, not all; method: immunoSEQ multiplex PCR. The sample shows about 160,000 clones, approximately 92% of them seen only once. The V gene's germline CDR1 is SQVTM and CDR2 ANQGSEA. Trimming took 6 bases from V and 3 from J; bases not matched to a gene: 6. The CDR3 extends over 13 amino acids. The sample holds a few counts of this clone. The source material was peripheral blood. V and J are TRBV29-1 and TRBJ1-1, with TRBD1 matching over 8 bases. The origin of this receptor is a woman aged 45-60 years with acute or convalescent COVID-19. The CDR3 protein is CSVGDRRDTEAFF. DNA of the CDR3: TGCAGCGTAGGGGACAGGAGAGACACTGAAGCTTTCTTT.